This T cell receptor (beta chain) is from a study of cytomegalovirus exposure and HLA in healthy donors. The study's findings and limits: In vitro experiments confirmed that a few CMV-associated chains were specific for CMV antigens. Another analysis was done later, and it associated 16,951 TCR beta sequences with HLA alleles at 0.05 false discovery rate.

Comment on this clone: The antigen remains undetermined.

The germline V gene encodes CDR1 GTSNPN and CDR2 SVGIG (reference sequence). V dropped 3 bases and J dropped 4; count of bases not matched to a gene: 7. CDR3 size: 14 residues. Researchers ran the PCR with 60 Vbeta and 13 Jbeta primers. TCRdb's copy holds only in-frame clones and misses some; the assay was immunoSEQ multiplex PCR. The sample comprises more than 80,000 clones, about 77% of which are singletons, and more than 3.5% rests with the top ten. Sequencing was done on a sample of PBMCs. This receptor was obtained from a man aged 55 to 70 in good health and CMV-seronegative. The V and J genes are TRBV30 and TRBJ1-2; 8 bases line up with TRBD1. The chain's CDR3 is CAWRGDRNIYGYTF. In nucleotides, the CDR3 is TGTGCCTGGAGGGGGGACAGGAACATCTATGGCTACACCTTC.